This T cell receptor (beta chain) was recovered during a study of shared clonotypes between healthy human individuals. Findings and limits, study-wide: Measured sharing among donors was expected to vary with sequencing depth.

Each replicate PCR on the sorted subsets used 150 to 200 ng DNA (approximately 33,000 T cell genomes). The repertoire was sequenced with immunoSEQ multiplex PCR; TCRdb's copy has only in-frame clones and lacks some. The sample has roughly 2,300,000 clones, approximately 90% seen once. All of the donors resided in Nashville, Tennessee, and each was a Caucasian adult. This CDR3 has 12 amino acids. Germline V gene sequence: CDR1 SGHVS, CDR2 FNYEAQ. V was shortened by 1 base and J by 11 bases, with 11 bases between the two germline ends. Of note for this clone: Its antigen is as yet unknown.

The receptor comes from a man between 18 and 29 years old in good health. Some clones in this sample may be carry-over from other donors' samples. The V gene is TRBV7-6, the J gene TRBJ1-1, with D unresolved. Source material: naive CD4+ T cells from PBMCs. Subset specified: CD45RA+ positively selected. The CDR3 DNA reads TGTGCCAGCAGCTTAGATGGGAGCAGGGCTTTCTTT. Residues: CASSLDGSRAFF.